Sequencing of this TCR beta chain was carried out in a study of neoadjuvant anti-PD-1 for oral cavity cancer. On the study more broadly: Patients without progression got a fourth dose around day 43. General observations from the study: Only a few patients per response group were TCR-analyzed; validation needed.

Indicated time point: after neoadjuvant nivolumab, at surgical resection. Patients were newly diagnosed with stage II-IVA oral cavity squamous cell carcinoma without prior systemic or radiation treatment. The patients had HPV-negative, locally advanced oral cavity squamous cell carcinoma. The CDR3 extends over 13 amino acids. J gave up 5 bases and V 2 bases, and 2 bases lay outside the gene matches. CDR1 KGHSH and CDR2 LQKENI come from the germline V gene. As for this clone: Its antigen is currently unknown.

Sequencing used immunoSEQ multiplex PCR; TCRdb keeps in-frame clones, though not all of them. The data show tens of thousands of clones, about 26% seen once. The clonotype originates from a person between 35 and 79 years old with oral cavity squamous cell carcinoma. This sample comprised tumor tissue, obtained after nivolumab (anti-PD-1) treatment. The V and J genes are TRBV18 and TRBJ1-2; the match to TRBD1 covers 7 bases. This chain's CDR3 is CASSPGTDYGYTF. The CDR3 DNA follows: TGTGCCAGCTCACCAGGGACAGATTATGGCTACACCTTC.